These T cell receptor beta chains were read from a single sample in a study of blood T cell repertoires in COVID-19. Sequencing used immunoSEQ multiplex PCR; TCRdb keeps in-frame clones, though not all of them. In the table there are 250,000 to 350,000 clones, roughly 90% of which are singletons. Source material: peripheral blood. These receptors were taken from a woman aged 45 to 65 who had recovered from COVID-19. Each CDR3 is given with its conserved first and last residue. A D gene is named only where the DNA matches it firmly. Part of the rows lack a size; the others show once, few, many or a class for expanded clones.

d_call,clone_size,v_call,j_call,cdr3_nt,cdr3_aa
TRBD1,.,TRBV19,TRBJ1-1,TGTGCCAGTAGGATATCCGGACAGGGGGACACTGAAGCTTTCTTT,CASRISGQGDTEAFF
.,.,TRBV27,TRBJ1-1,TGTGCCACCCTGGGACACTCGAACACTGAAGCTTTCTTT,CATLGHSNTEAFF
.,.,TRBV2,TRBJ2-3,TGTGCCAGCAGGGGGGCCTCCTTCGGAACAGATACGCAGTATTTT,CASRGASFGTDTQYF
.,.,TRBV21-1,TRBJ2-5,TGTGCCAGCAGCAAAGTCCCGCACGGCCAAGAGACCCAGTACTTC,CASSKVPHGQETQYF
.,.,TRBV19,TRBJ1-2,TGTGCCAGTAGCCCCGACGAGTACCGAGGCTATGGCTACACCTTC,CASSPDEYRGYGYTF
.,.,TRBV7-2,TRBJ1-2,TGTGCCAGCAGCTTAGGGGGCGTCTATGGCTACACCTTC,CASSLGGVYGYTF
TRBD1,.,TRBV5-5,TRBJ2-5,TGTGCCAGCAGCTCCCACCTAGGGAAGGGGGCAGAGACCCAGTACTTC,CASSSHLGKGAETQYF
TRBD1,.,TRBV6-1,TRBJ1-5,TGTGCCAGCAGTGAAAGTTGGGACAGCTATAGCAATCAGCCCCAGCATTTT,CASSESWDSYSNQPQHF
TRBD2,.,TRBV12-3/TRBV12-4,TRBJ2-3,TGTGCCAGCTCGGGGGACTACACAGATACGCAGTATTTT,CASSGDYTDTQYF
TRBD1,.,TRBV3-1/TRBV3-2,TRBJ1-2,TGTGCCAGCAGCCGGCACCGGGACAGGGTCTATGGCTACACCTTC,CASSRHRDRVYGYTF
TRBD1,.,TRBV30,TRBJ1-2,TGTGCCTTTACGGACAGGGGCGGGGGTGGCTACACCTTC,CAFTDRGGGGYTF
TRBD1,few,TRBV7-9,TRBJ1-1,TGTGCCAGCAGCCCTACAGGGGACCACACTGAAGCTTTCTTT,CASSPTGDHTEAFF
TRBD1,.,TRBV3-1/TRBV3-2,TRBJ1-2,TGTGCCAGCAGCCAAGGACGACAGGGGGCTCGCTACACCTTC,CASSQGRQGARYTF
.,.,TRBV29-1,TRBJ1-2,TGCAGCGTGATGACAGTATCAGATGGCTACACCTTC,CSVMTVSDGYTF
TRBD1,.,TRBV27,TRBJ2-7,TGTGCCAGCAGTCAACTGACCGGGACAGGGTGGGCCTACGAGCAGTACTTC,CASSQLTGTGWAYEQYF
.,.,TRBV5-1,TRBJ2-7,TGCGCCAGCAGCTTGACGGCCGGGTCTAGCGAGCAGTACTTC,CASSLTAGSSEQYF
TRBD2,.,TRBV30,TRBJ2-1,TGTGCCTGGAGCCAGACTAGCGGGTACAATGAGCAGTTCTTC,CAWSQTSGYNEQFF
TRBD2,.,TRBV3-1/TRBV3-2,TRBJ2-1,TGTGCCAGCAGCCAGGCCGGGACTAGCAACTTCTTC,CASSQAGTSNFF
.,.,TRBV5-4,TRBJ1-2,TGTGCCAGCAGCGCCGGGGCGGGGGCGGAGGGCTATGGCTACACCTTC,CASSAGAGAEGYGYTF
TRBD1,.,TRBV5-8,TRBJ1-1,TGTGCCAGCAGCTTGGCCTTGGGGGGACAGGGGGCGATGAACACTGAAGCTTTCTTT,CASSLALGGQGAMNTEAFF
.,.,TRBV9,TRBJ1-1,TGTGCCAGCAGCGTAGCTCCCGGGGGTAGGGGAGCTTTCTTT,CASSVAPGGRGAFF
.,.,TRBV19,TRBJ2-5,TGTGCCAGTAGTCGTACTAGTTTTAGGGAGACCCAGTACTTC,CASSRTSFRETQYF
.,.,TRBV15,TRBJ2-7,TGTGCCACCAGCAGAGATGGGAGCTACGAGCAGTACTTC,CATSRDGSYEQYF
TRBD1,.,TRBV4-2,TRBJ1-5,TGTGCCAGCAGCCAAGAGCAGGGGGCGACGGCTCAGCCCCAGCATTTT,CASSQEQGATAQPQHF
.,.,TRBV12-3/TRBV12-4,TRBJ1-2,TGTGCCAGCAGTTTCTCAGGGAATGGCTACACCTTC,CASSFSGNGYTF
.,.,TRBV7-3,TRBJ1-1,TGTGCCAGCAGCCCACAGTGGGGACACCTGAACACTGAAGCTTTCTTT,CASSPQWGHLNTEAFF
TRBD2,once,TRBV11-2,TRBJ2-1,TGTGCCAGCAGCGCGGGACTAGCGGAAGATGGTGAGCAGTTCTTC,CASSAGLAEDGEQFF
.,.,TRBV7-9,TRBJ2-1,TGTGCCAGCAGCGCATCAGGCTACGGGGACAATGAGCAGTTCTTC,CASSASGYGDNEQFF
.,.,TRBV30,TRBJ2-7,TGTGCCTGGAGTGTAGAGGGGAGGAGGGGCCCCGAGCAGTACTTC,CAWSVEGRRGPEQYF
.,.,TRBV5-1,TRBJ1-6,TGCGCCAGCAGCAGAGGGCAATCACCCCTCCACTTT,CASSRGQSPLHF
.,.,TRBV5-1,TRBJ2-3,TGCGCCAGCAGCTTGACGGCAGATACGCAGTATTTT,CASSLTADTQYF
.,few,TRBV13,TRBJ1-2,TGTGCCAGCAGCTTGGGGATGGAGGAAAGGTACTATGGCTACACCTTC,CASSLGMEERYYGYTF
.,.,TRBV9,TRBJ1-2,TGTGCCAGCAGCGTAGAGGCCCAGGGGCGAGGCTATGGCTACACCTTC,CASSVEAQGRGYGYTF
.,.,TRBV7-9,TRBJ2-3,TGTGCCAGCAGCTTAGGGGAGCCCAGCACAGATACGCAGTATTTT,CASSLGEPSTDTQYF
.,.,TRBV6-5,TRBJ1-1,TGTGCCAGCAGACGCATACAGGGAGTTGGGACTGAAGCTTTCTTT,CASRRIQGVGTEAFF
TRBD2,.,TRBV19,TRBJ2-3,TGTGCCAGTACTATTGGGGGAGGGACGCAGTATTTT,CASTIGGGTQYF
TRBD1,.,TRBV2,TRBJ2-7,TGTGCCAGCAGTGATCAGACAGGGGGCTACGAGCAGTACTTC,CASSDQTGGYEQYF
TRBD1,.,TRBV28,TRBJ1-2,TGTGCCAGCAGGCCACAGGGGAACTATGGCTACACCTTC,CASRPQGNYGYTF
TRBD1,.,TRBV4-3,TRBJ1-1,TGCGCCAGCAGCCAAGCCTACGGACAGGGCACTGAAGCTTTCTTT,CASSQAYGQGTEAFF
TRBD2,.,TRBV7-2,TRBJ2-1,TGTGCCAGCAGCTTAGCAGTTCTAGCGGGGGGATCCTACAATGAGCAGTTCTTC,CASSLAVLAGGSYNEQFF